Listed below are T cell receptor beta chains from one sample, sequenced in a study of regulatory T cells in long-lasting Graves disease. Each CDR3 protein gets one entry after TCRdb re-called the multiplex PCR reads with MiXCR. Of 250,000 or so distinct CDR3 sequences detected, around 19% appear once; the ten largest clones hold 14%. This same sample was also taken into another study, of T cells in Graves' hyperthyroidism and ophthalmopathy.

The sequencing used peripheral blood mononuclear cells (PBMCs), collected at new diagnosis, from a patient treated with antithyroid drugs. The source of these receptors is a woman aged 25 to 45 with Graves disease. CDR3s include the opening cysteine and the closing phenylalanine or tryptophan. A row's size may be missing; if present it is once, few, many or a size class.

clone_size	v_call	j_call	cdr3_aa
many	TRBV20-1	TRBJ2-5	CSAWGQGQETQYF
many	TRBV10-3	TRBJ1-2	CAIGDGYGYTF
many	TRBV5-1	TRBJ1-1	CASSLSYRNTEAFF
few	TRBV5-1	TRBJ1-4	CASATGGDEKLFF
many	TRBV6-1	TRBJ2-4	CASRSGENIQYF
many	TRBV6-1	TRBJ2-7	CASSPPDRGDEQYF
many	TRBV7-9	TRBJ2-1	CASSRLNRDRNEQFF
many	TRBV2	TRBJ2-7	CASSEVSGLEQYF
NA	TRBV29-1	TRBJ2-5	CSVPAGGRSPETQYF
many	TRBV29-1	TRBJ2-3	CSVAGLAGGGTDTQYF
many	TRBV11-2	TRBJ1-1	CASSLDRSTEAFF
many	TRBV20-1	TRBJ1-2	CSARPQDRAIYGYTF
NA	TRBV6-1	TRBJ2-2	CASRWDRVKKGELFF
NA	TRBV6-1	TRBJ1-1	CASSRPGQYTEAFF
many	TRBV7-8	TRBJ1-5	CASSPRRGLQRSQPQHF
NA	TRBV29-1	TRBJ1-1	CSVTGGSFTEAFF
many	TRBV3-1	TRBJ1-2	CASSQGGQGNYGYTF
many	TRBV14	TRBJ1-2	CASSQDSYYGYTF
many	TRBV3-1	TRBJ2-1	CAGSQVSSGGSPLEQFF
many	TRBV7-8	TRBJ1-1	CASSGDRGSEAFF
many	TRBV7-2	TRBJ2-1	CASSLSRQDNEQFF
many	TRBV3-1	TRBJ1-5	CASSQEHSNQPQHF
many	TRBV20-1	TRBJ2-2	CSASWGANTGELFF
many	TRBV11-2	TRBJ1-2	CASSLGHDYGYTF
few	TRBV5-1	TRBJ1-1	CASSLASGLNTEAFF
NA	TRBV15	TRBJ1-1	CATSRAPGTLNTEAFF
many	TRBV7-2	TRBJ1-6	CASSPSRMDSPLHF
few	TRBV9	TRBJ1-5	CASSEGVWNQPQHF
many	TRBV6-2/TRBV6-3	TRBJ2-5	CASSYSTGSQETQYF
few	TRBV19	TRBJ1-1	CASSIRGLNTEAFF
NA	TRBV3-1	TRBJ2-1	CASSYAGTGDEQFF
many	TRBV12-3/TRBV12-4	TRBJ1-6	CASSFQSPNSPLHF
many	TRBV3-1	TRBJ2-7	CASSRGINEQYF
many	TRBV24-1	TRBJ1-1	CATRDSRSAGGTEAFF
many	TRBV3-1	TRBJ2-1	CASSQRGGGRNEQFF
few	TRBV15	TRBJ1-4	CATSTTGGLTNEKLFF
many	TRBV5-1	TRBJ2-5	CASSDGGTFQETQYF
many	TRBV5-6	TRBJ2-1	CASSLEGSGGSFSYNEQFF
few	TRBV19	TRBJ2-2	CASLGTGGLGELFF
many	TRBV5-5	TRBJ2-4	CASSRPTAAKNIQYF
few	TRBV19	TRBJ1-2	CASSIGTSYGYTF
many	TRBV19	TRBJ2-1	CASSRSSGGYNEQFF
many	TRBV6-2/TRBV6-3	TRBJ1-5	CASTGQLNQPQHF
many	TRBV4-2	TRBJ1-1	CASSQETVRDTEAFF
many	TRBV6-2/TRBV6-3	TRBJ1-5	CASSLGQAPLTQHF
many	TRBV5-1	TRBJ1-5	CASSFSGSFQPQHF
NA	TRBV28	TRBJ1-1	CASSPHMNTEAFF
many	TRBV20-1	TRBJ2-7	CSARDLGQTYEQYF
many	TRBV4-1	TRBJ1-6	CASSPGQGLSPLHF
many	TRBV9	TRBJ1-1	CASSEEKNTEAFF
many	TRBV20-1	TRBJ1-2	CSAREGAIATAYGYTF
many	TRBV15	TRBJ2-3	CATQPHMGGTDTQYF
many	TRBV6-2/TRBV6-3	TRBJ2-3	CASHWGGSTDTQYF
many	TRBV2	TRBJ1-4	CASNGPISLNEKLFF
NA	TRBV6-1	TRBJ1-4	CASSPGTGYEKLFF
few	TRBV9	TRBJ1-1	CASSAGMNTEAFF
NA	TRBV9	TRBJ2-7	CASSVSSASYEQYF
many	TRBV12-3/TRBV12-4	TRBJ1-1	CASSPSTAGEAFF